Below, 5 T cell receptor beta chains from the same sample are listed, as sequenced in a study of blood T cell repertoires in COVID-19. Produced via immunoSEQ multiplex PCR; TCRdb's table is partial and in-frame only. The sample carries about 150,000 clones, about 78% recorded once. Specimen: peripheral blood. Every receptor here comes from a man between 60 and 75 years old who had recovered from COVID-19.

The CDR3 region has the DNA TGTGCCAGCAGCTTATCTCCCTCGGGGAGCTATGGCTACACCTTC. Amino acids: CASSLSPSGSYGYTF. The rearrangement joins TRBV7-8 to TRBJ1-2; D is unresolved. Per germline, CDR1 SGHVS and CDR2 FQNEAQ. CDR3 length: 15 amino acids. V dropped 2 bases and J dropped 4 bases, with 14 bases sitting between them.

This rearrangement joins TRBV7-3 to TRBJ2-3; 11 nucleotides agree with TRBD2. This CDR3 is built from 16 residues. The germline gives CDR1 SGHTA, CDR2 FQGTGA. V lost 6 bases and J lost 1; bases outside the gene matches: 6. The CDR3: CASSPQLAGGTDTQYF. In DNA, the CDR3 is TGTGCCAGCAGTCCACAACTAGCGGGGGGCACAGATACGCAGTATTTT.

The chain recombines TRBV20-1 with TRBJ1-5; a possible D gene is TRBD1 (5 bases). Trimming left V 5 bases short and J 4 bases short, with 12 bases between. This CDR3 region has 13 residues. Per the germline V gene, CDR1 is DFQATT and CDR2 is SNEGSKA (reference sequence). Here the CDR3 DNA reads TGCAGTGCTCGTGGGGGGGGAAATCAGCCCCAGCATTTT. Translating it yields CSARGGGNQPQHF.

The chain combines TRBV5-1 with TRBJ2-3; D possibly corresponds to TRBD1 (5 bases). Trimming cost V 4 bases and J 1 base, with 10 bases left between them. In germline, CDR1 is SGHRS, CDR2 YFSETQ. This CDR3 contains 14 residues. CDR3 region: CASSPLGRTDTQYF. The CDR3 coding sequence is TGCGCCAGCAGCCCCCTGGGGCGCACAGATACGCAGTATTTT. Drawing the rest from reference TRBV5-1 and TRBJ2-3, the complete variable domain is KAGVTQTPRYLIKTRGQQVTLSCSPISGHRSVSWYQQTPGQGLQFLFEYFSETQRNKGNFPGRFSGRQFSNSRSEMNVSTLELGDSALYLCASSPLGRTDTQYFGPGTRLTVL.

This clone was observed a single time. The chain links TRBV5-4 to TRBJ2-1; 16 positions agree with TRBD2. This CDR3 contains 20 residues. Germline V CDR1 and CDR2: SGHNT, YYREEE (reference sequence). Trimming removed 4 bases from V and 1 base from J; junction bases left unmatched: 11. Here the CDR3 DNA reads TGTGCCAGCAGCCCCGGGACTAGCGGGAGGGCCCGTCTTTCCTACAATGAGCAGTTCTTC. It translates to CASSPGTSGRARLSYNEQFF.